This T cell receptor (beta chain) came from a study of T cells in localized non-small cell lung cancer. Findings and limits, study-wide: Clonality peaked in uninvolved adjacent lung rather than tumor. A higher density of T cells in blood coincided with extended overall survival. Investigators sequenced only a single tumor region, leaving heterogeneity possible. Adjacent lung exhibited a median of approximately 59 among the 100 most abundant tumor clones.

As for this clone: Its antigen is as yet unknown.

The method was immunoSEQ multiplex PCR; TCRdb's version includes in-frame clones alone and lacks a portion of them. The data hold about 78,000 clones, with just under 85% observed a single time. The V gene's germline CDR1 is MNHNY and CDR2 SVGAGI (reference sequence). The CDR3 covers 14 residues. The ends were cut back, 0 bases at V and 2 bases at J, with 7 bases in the middle. This sequence was found in a man aged 35-75 years with stage I lung adenocarcinoma. This chain uses TRBV6-6 with TRBJ1-2; D gene uncertain. Source: peripheral blood, taken before any cancer treatment. CDR3 bases: TGTGCCAGCAGTTACTCAGCAGAGAACTATGGCTACACCTTC. This codes for CASSYSAENYGYTF.